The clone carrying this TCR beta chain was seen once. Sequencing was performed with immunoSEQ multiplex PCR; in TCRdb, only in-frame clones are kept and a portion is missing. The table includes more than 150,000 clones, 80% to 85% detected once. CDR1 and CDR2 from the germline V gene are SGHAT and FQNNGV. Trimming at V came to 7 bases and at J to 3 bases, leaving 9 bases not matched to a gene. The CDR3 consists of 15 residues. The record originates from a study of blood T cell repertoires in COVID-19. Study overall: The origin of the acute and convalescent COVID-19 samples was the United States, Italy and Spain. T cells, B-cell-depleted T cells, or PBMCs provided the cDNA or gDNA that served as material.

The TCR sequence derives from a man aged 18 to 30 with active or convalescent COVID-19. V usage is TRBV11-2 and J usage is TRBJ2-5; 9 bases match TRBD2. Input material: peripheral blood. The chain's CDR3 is CASNLLSGREETQYF. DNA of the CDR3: TGTGCCAGCAACCTTCTTAGCGGGAGAGAAGAGACCCAGTACTTC. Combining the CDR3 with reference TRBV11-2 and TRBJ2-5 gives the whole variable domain EAGVAQSPRYKIIEKRQSVAFWCNPISGHATLYWYQQILGQGPKLLIQFQNNGVVDDSQLPKDRFSAERLKGVDSTLKIQPAKLEDSAVYLCASNLLSGREETQYFGPGTRLLVL.